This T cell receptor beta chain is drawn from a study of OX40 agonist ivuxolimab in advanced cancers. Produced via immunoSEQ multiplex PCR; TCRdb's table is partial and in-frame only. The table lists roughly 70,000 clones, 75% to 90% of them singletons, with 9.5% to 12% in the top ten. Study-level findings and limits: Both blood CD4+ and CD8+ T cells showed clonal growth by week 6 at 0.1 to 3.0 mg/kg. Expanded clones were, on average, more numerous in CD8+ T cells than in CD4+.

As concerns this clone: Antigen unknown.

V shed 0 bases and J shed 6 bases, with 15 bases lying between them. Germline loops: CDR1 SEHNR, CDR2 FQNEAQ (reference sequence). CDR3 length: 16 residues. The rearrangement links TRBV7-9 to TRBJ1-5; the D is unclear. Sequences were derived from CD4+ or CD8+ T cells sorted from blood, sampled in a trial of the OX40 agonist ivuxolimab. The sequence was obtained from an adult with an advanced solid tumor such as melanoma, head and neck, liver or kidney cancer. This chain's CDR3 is CASSLASGPVGQPQHF. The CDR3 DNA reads TGTGCCAGCAGCTTAGCCTCGGGCCCGGTGGGTCAGCCCCAGCATTTT.